This is a list of T cell receptor beta chains from one sample in a study of PD-L1 blockade in urothelial cancer. Measured with immunoSEQ multiplex PCR; TCRdb has only the in-frame clones, and not every one. The sample shows roughly 120,000 clones, around 89% of them seen only once. The material sequenced was PBMCs, taken around atezolizumab (anti-PD-L1) treatment. The origin of the receptors is a man aged 55-75 years with urothelial cancer. The CDR3 runs from the conserved cysteine through the conserved F or W. D genes are given only for firm matches. The listing skips clone size in some rows; elsewhere it reads once, few, many or a size class.

TRBJ1-4,NA,NA,TRBV28,TGTGCCAGCAGTGAGACGACAGGTCTTGAAAAACTGTTTTTT,CASSETTGLEKLFF
TRBJ2-3,TRBD2,NA,TRBV27,TGTGCCAGCAGTTTAGTAGCGGGAGGGTTAGATACGCAGTATTTT,CASSLVAGGLDTQYF
TRBJ1-2,TRBD1,NA,TRBV28,TGTGCCAGCAGCCCTGACAGGGTCAATGGCTACACCTTC,CASSPDRVNGYTF
TRBJ1-2,TRBD1,NA,TRBV28,TGTGCCAGCAGTTTGGGACAGAACTATGGCTACACCTTC,CASSLGQNYGYTF
TRBJ2-7,TRBD1,NA,TRBV5-5,TGTGCCAGCAGCTTAGACCCGCCGACAGGGGCTTTCTACGAGCAGTACTTC,CASSLDPPTGAFYEQYF
TRBJ2-5,NA,NA,TRBV7-2,TGTGCCAGCAGCTTAGCGCGGAACCAAGAGACCCAGTACTTC,CASSLARNQETQYF
TRBJ1-6,NA,NA,TRBV5-1,TGCGCCAGCAGCTTGGCCCCCCAATCTCAGTCACCCCTCCACTTT,CASSLAPQSQSPLHF
TRBJ1-2,NA,NA,TRBV5-1,TGCGCCAGCAGCTTGGAGGGGGTCTCCTATGGCTACACCTTC,CASSLEGVSYGYTF
TRBJ1-1,NA,few,TRBV19,TGTGCCAGTAGTATACCCGGGAACACTGAAGCTTTCTTT,CASSIPGNTEAFF
TRBJ2-2,TRBD1,NA,TRBV4-3,TGCGCCAGCAGCCAAGATATCTTCGGACAGGGAGACACCGGGGAGCTGTTTTTT,CASSQDIFGQGDTGELFF
TRBJ1-2,NA,NA,TRBV28,TGTGCCACACACACGAACTATGGCTACACCTTC,CATHTNYGYTF
TRBJ2-1,NA,NA,TRBV27,TGTGCCAGCCGCCGGGTTAGTATTGACAATGAGCAGTTCTTC,CASRRVSIDNEQFF
TRBJ2-2,TRBD2,once,TRBV10-1,TGCGCCAGCAGTGTAGCGGGTTGGAACACCGGGGAGCTGTTTTTT,CASSVAGWNTGELFF
TRBJ2-3,TRBD2,NA,TRBV6-5,TGTGCCAGCAGTGGTAGCGGGAGAGCAGATACGCAGTATTTT,CASSGSGRADTQYF
TRBJ2-7,TRBD1,NA,TRBV6-1,TGTGCCAGCAGTGAGGACAGGTCGTACGAGCAGTACTTC,CASSEDRSYEQYF
TRBJ2-1,NA,NA,TRBV6-5,TGTGCCAGCAGTTACTTCCAGGGGATTTACGCTGAGCAGTTCTTC,CASSYFQGIYAEQFF
TRBJ1-3,NA,NA,TRBV5-1,TGCGCCAGCAGCTTGGCCTACCCAGGAGGAAACACCATATATTTT,CASSLAYPGGNTIYF
TRBJ2-5,TRBD2,NA,TRBV29-1,TGCAGCGTTGAAGTTAGCGGGATAGAAGAGACCCAGTACTTC,CSVEVSGIEETQYF
TRBJ1-5,NA,NA,TRBV11-3,TGTGCCAGCAGTCGAGAGGTGACAGCCTTGCGCGGACAGCCCCAGCATTTT,CASSREVTALRGQPQHF
TRBJ2-7,TRBD1,NA,TRBV4-1,TGCGCCAGCAGCCAAGATCGGGGGACAGGGAGCGAGCAGTACTTC,CASSQDRGTGSEQYF
TRBJ2-7,TRBD1,NA,TRBV27,TGTGCCAGCAAGAGGGACAGGGTTTACTTC,CASKRDRVYF
TRBJ1-1,NA,NA,TRBV6-1,TGTGCCAGCAGTGAAAGACAGGCGAACACTGAAGCTTTCTTT,CASSERQANTEAFF
TRBJ1-2,NA,NA,TRBV5-4,TGTGCCAGCAGCTTGGCCTTAGGGACAAACTATGGCTACACCTTC,CASSLALGTNYGYTF
TRBJ2-1,TRBD2,NA,TRBV5-4,TGTGCCAGCAGCGATTCTAGCGGGAGGACTTACAATGAGCAGTTCTTC,CASSDSSGRTYNEQFF
TRBJ1-6,NA,NA,TRBV4-2,TGTGCCAGTACTTCCTCAGACGGAGATAATTCACCCCTCCACTTT,CASTSSDGDNSPLHF
TRBJ2-7,NA,NA,TRBV9,TGTGCCAGCAGCGTAGGGGGACTTTCCTACGAGCAGTACTTC,CASSVGGLSYEQYF
TRBJ2-3,NA,NA,TRBV2,TGTGCCAGCAGTGATTCTCTCAGCACAGATACGCAGTATTTT,CASSDSLSTDTQYF
TRBJ1-2,NA,NA,TRBV6-1,TGTGCCAGCAGTCTCGACTCACCCCGAAACTATGGCTACACCTTC,CASSLDSPRNYGYTF
TRBJ2-1,TRBD2,NA,TRBV7-2,TGTGCCAGCAGCTCTAGCGGGACTCAGGGGTGGTACAATGAGCAGTTCTTC,CASSSSGTQGWYNEQFF
TRBJ1-1,NA,once,TRBV7-2,TGTGCCAGCGGCCCCTCACAGGGCACTGAAGCTTTCTTT,CASGPSQGTEAFF
TRBJ2-1,TRBD2,NA,TRBV7-8,TGTGCCAGCAGCTTAGGTGGAGTAGCGGGAGGAGGGAATGAGCAGTTCTTC,CASSLGGVAGGGNEQFF
TRBJ2-1,NA,NA,TRBV30,TGTGCCTGGGGGTCCAGGGACAATGAGCAGTTCTTC,CAWGSRDNEQFF
TRBJ2-5,NA,NA,TRBV6-5,TGTGCCAGCGGCCAGGGATATTCCTCTCCCCAGTACTTC,CASGQGYSSPQYF
TRBJ2-2,NA,few,TRBV2,TGTGCCAGCAGTGAAGCTGGGGGGAGGAACGGGGAGCTGTTTTTT,CASSEAGGRNGELFF
TRBJ2-7,TRBD1,NA,TRBV13,TGTGCCAGCAGCTTCGGGACAGCATCCTACGAGCAGTACTTC,CASSFGTASYEQYF
TRBJ2-1,TRBD2,NA,TRBV18,TGTGCCAGCTCACCGGGAAACGTCCCAGCGGGGAAGGGTGAGCAGTTCTTC,CASSPGNVPAGKGEQFF
TRBJ2-7,NA,NA,TRBV21-1,TGTGCCAGCAGCAAAGGTCAGCTAGCGGGGCGGTCATCCTACGAGCAGTACTTC,CASSKGQLAGRSSYEQYF
TRBJ1-6,NA,NA,TRBV6-5,TGTGCCAGCAGGGAGGAATATGCCCTCCACTTT,CASREEYALHF
TRBJ2-7,NA,NA,TRBV19,TGTGCCAGTCGAAACGGACAGAACTCCTACGAGCAGTACTTC,CASRNGQNSYEQYF
TRBJ2-7,NA,NA,TRBV18,TGTGCCAGCTCACGGAGGGGTGCCTACGAGCAGTACTTC,CASSRRGAYEQYF
TRBJ2-5,TRBD2,NA,TRBV5-1,TGCGCCAGCGGACGAGCGGGGGGCTATCAAGAGACCCAGTACTTC,CASGRAGGYQETQYF
TRBJ2-3,TRBD1,once,TRBV27,TGTGCCAGCAGTCTGGACAGGGACGGCACAGATACGCAGTATTTT,CASSLDRDGTDTQYF
TRBJ1-1,NA,NA,TRBV18,TGTGCCAGCTCATCGAACAGAGAAGCTGAAGCTTTCTTT,CASSSNREAEAFF
TRBJ1-2,NA,NA,TRBV28,TGTGCCAGCAGTATCGCCCTCCAGGTCAACTATGGCTACACCTTC,CASSIALQVNYGYTF
TRBJ2-1,TRBD2,NA,TRBV28,TGTGCCAGCAGTTGGGCCCCGGTAGCGGGAACTGAGCAGTTCTTC,CASSWAPVAGTEQFF
TRBJ1-1,NA,NA,TRBV19,TGTGCCAGTAGTATGTCGACAGGGAACACTGAAGCTTTCTTT,CASSMSTGNTEAFF
TRBJ1-2,NA,NA,TRBV2,TGTGCCAGCAGTCAACACACAGTTCGTTATGGCTACACCTTC,CASSQHTVRYGYTF
TRBJ2-2,TRBD1,NA,TRBV7-9,TGTGCCAGCAGCTTGGGGTCCGGGACAGGAGACCGGGAGCTGTTTTTT,CASSLGSGTGDRELFF
TRBJ1-5,TRBD1,NA,TRBV9,TGTGCCAGCAGCCCCGGGACAGATGGGAATCAGCCCCAGCATTTT,CASSPGTDGNQPQHF
TRBJ2-2,NA,NA,TRBV6-1,TGTGCCAGCAGGAAACCGGGGGCGAACACCGGGGAGCTGTTTTTT,CASRKPGANTGELFF
TRBJ1-2,NA,NA,TRBV23-1,TGCGCCAGCAGTCAATCAGGGAGGGGAGGCTACACCTTC,CASSQSGRGGYTF
TRBJ1-4,NA,NA,TRBV5-1,TGCGCCAGCAGCTTGGGAAGGGGTAATGAAAAACTGTTTTTT,CASSLGRGNEKLFF
TRBJ1-5,TRBD1,NA,TRBV27,TGTGCCAGCAGCCTCTCACAGGGGCGCAATCAGCCCCAGCATTTT,CASSLSQGRNQPQHF
TRBJ1-1,NA,NA,TRBV10-3,TGTGCCATCAGTGCCTTGACAGGGAACACTGAAGCTTTCTTT,CAISALTGNTEAFF
TRBJ1-5,TRBD1,NA,TRBV6-5,TGTGCCAGCAGTTGGGACAGGCGAAATCAGCCCCAGCATTTT,CASSWDRRNQPQHF
TRBJ2-3,TRBD1,once,TRBV9,TGTGCCAGCAGCGCACCAGACAGGGGGTTCACAGATACGCAGTATTTT,CASSAPDRGFTDTQYF
TRBJ2-5,TRBD2,NA,TRBV28,TGTGCCACCCGGTGGGAGGGTGAGACCCAGTACTTC,CATRWEGETQYF
TRBJ1-1,TRBD1,NA,TRBV18,TGTGCCAGCTCACCACCGGGACAGTTGGGGGACACTGAAGCTTTCTTT,CASSPPGQLGDTEAFF
TRBJ2-1,NA,NA,TRBV7-2,TGTGCCAGCAGCTTCGAGCCGCAAAGCTCCTACAATGAGCAGTTCTTC,CASSFEPQSSYNEQFF
TRBJ1-1,TRBD1,NA,TRBV5-8,TGTGCCAGCAGCCGACTGACAGGGCGAAGCACTGAAGCTTTCTTT,CASSRLTGRSTEAFF